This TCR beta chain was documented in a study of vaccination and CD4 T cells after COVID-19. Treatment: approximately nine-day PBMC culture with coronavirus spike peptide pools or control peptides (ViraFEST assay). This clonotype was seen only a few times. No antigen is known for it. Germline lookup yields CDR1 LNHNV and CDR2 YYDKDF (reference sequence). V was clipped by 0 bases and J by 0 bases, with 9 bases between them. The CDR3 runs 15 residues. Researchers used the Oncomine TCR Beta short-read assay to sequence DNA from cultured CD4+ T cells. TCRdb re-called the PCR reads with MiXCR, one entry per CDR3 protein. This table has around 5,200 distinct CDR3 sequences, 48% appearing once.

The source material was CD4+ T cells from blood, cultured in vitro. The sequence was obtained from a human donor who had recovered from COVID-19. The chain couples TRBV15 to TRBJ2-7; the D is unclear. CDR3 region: CATSRETLYSYEQYF. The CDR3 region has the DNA TGTGCCACCAGCAGAGAAACCCTCTACTCCTACGAGCAGTACTTC.